The 2 T cell receptor beta chains below all came from one sample that was sequenced in a study of CD8 T cells in ankylosing spondylitis. Study-level findings and limits: For ankylosing spondylitis blood, a TCR beta motif of seven to nine highly homologous variants appeared characteristic.

Their antigens remain unidentified. TCRdb redid the calling of the 5' RACE reads with MiXCR, one entry per CDR3 protein. The sample includes about 390,000 distinct CDR3 sequences, about a fifth of them seen just once. The sequenced material came from blood, either unsorted or a sorted T cell fraction (not recorded which). These receptors originate from a male donor with ankylosing spondylitis.

In its sample, this clonotype was seen a few times. V usage is TRBV7-9 and J usage is TRBJ2-1; 9 bases line up with TRBD2. CDR3 length: 16 residues. V trimming: 3 bases; J trimming: 4 bases; junction bases outside the gene matches: 7. CDR1 SEHNR and CDR2 FQNEAQ come from the germline V gene (reference sequence). The CDR3 nucleotides read TGTGCCAGCAGCTTGAGACTAGCGGTCATTTACAATGAGCAGTTCTTC. Translating it yields CASSLRLAVIYNEQFF. Full variable domain (rest looked up from reference TRBV7-9 and TRBJ2-1): DTGVSQNPRHKITKRGQNVTFRCDPISEHNRLYWYRQTLGQGPEFLTYFQNEAQLEKSRLLSDRFSAERPKGSFSTLEIQRTEQGDSAMYLCASSLRLAVIYNEQFFGPGTRLTVL.

This clonotype turned up a few times. The chain carries TRBV7-9 and TRBJ2-1, with TRBD2 as a possible D gene (6 bases). This CDR3 region has 14 residues. CDR1 and CDR2 from the germline V gene are SEHNR and FQNEAQ (reference sequence). With 2 bases removed from V and 4 bases from J, the gap between germline ends came to 9 bases. The CDR3 is CASSLKDYYNEQFF. CDR3 bases: TGTGCCAGCAGCTTAAAGGACTATTACAATGAGCAGTTCTTC.